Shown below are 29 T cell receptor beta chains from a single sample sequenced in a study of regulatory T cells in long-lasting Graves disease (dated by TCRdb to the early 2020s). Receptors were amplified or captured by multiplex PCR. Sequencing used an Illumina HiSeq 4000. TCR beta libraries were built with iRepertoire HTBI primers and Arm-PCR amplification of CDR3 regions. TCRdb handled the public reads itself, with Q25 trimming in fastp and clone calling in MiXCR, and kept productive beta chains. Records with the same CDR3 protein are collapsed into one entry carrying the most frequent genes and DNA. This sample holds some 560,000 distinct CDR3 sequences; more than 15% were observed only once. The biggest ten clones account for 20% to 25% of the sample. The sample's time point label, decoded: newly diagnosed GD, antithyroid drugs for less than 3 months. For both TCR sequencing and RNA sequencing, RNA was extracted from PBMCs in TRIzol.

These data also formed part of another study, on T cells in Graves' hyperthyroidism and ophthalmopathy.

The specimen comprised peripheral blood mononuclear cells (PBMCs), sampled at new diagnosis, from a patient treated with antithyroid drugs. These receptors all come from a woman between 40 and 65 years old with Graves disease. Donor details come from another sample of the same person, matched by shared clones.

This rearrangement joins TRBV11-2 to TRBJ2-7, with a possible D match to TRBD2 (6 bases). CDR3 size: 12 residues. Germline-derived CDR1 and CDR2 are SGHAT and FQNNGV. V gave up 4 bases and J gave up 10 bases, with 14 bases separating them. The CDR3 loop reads CASSSPGGVQYF. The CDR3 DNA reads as TGTGCCAGCAGCTCCCCCGGGGGAGTACAGTACTTC. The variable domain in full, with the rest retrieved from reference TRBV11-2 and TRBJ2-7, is EAGVAQSPRYKIIEKRQSVAFWCNPISGHATLYWYQQILGQGPKLLIQFQNNGVVDDSQLPKDRFSAERLKGVDSTLKIQPAKLEDSAVYLCASSSPGGVQYFGPGTRLTVT.

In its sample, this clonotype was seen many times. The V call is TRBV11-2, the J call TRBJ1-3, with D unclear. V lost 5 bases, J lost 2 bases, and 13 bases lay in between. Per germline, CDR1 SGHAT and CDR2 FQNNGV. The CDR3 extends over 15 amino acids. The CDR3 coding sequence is TGTGCCAGCAGCGCGTCTAACCCCACTGGAAACACCATATATTTT. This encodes CASSASNPTGNTIYF.

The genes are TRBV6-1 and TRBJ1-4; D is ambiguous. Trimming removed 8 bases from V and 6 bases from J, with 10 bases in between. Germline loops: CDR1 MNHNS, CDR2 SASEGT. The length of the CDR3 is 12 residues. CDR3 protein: CASRRVDEKLFF. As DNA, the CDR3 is TGTGCCAGCCGGAGGGTCGATGAAAAACTGTTTTTT.

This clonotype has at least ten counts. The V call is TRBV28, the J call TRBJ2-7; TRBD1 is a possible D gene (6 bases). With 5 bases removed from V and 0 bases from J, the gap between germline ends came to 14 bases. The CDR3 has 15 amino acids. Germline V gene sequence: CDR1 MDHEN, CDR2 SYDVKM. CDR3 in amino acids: CASSPVTGISYEQYF. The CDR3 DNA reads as TGTGCCAGCAGTCCCGTGACAGGCATCTCCTACGAGCAGTACTTC.

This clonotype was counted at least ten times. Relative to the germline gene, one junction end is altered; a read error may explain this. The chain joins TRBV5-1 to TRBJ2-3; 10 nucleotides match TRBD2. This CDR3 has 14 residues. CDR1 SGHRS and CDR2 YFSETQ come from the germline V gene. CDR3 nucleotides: TGTGCCAGCAGCTTATCTAGCGGGGGAGATACGCAGTATTTT. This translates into CASSLSSGGDTQYF.

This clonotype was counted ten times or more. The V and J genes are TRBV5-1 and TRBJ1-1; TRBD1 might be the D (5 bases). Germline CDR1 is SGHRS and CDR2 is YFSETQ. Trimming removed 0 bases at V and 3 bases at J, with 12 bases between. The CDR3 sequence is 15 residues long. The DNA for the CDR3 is TGCGCCAGCAGCTTGGCCCCGGGGGAGTACACTGAAGCTTTCTTT. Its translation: CASSLAPGEYTEAFF.

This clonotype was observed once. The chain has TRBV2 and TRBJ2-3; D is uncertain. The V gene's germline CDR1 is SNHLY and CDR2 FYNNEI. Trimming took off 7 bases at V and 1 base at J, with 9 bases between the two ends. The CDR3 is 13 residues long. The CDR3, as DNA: TGTGCCAGCAAGGAGTCGGGCACAGATACGCAGTATTTT. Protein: CASKESGTDTQYF.

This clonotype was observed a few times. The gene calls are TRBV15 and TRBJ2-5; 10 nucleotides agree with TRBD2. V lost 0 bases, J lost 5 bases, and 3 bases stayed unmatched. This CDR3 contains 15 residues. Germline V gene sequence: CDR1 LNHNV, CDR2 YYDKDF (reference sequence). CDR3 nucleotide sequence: TGTGCCACCAGCAGAGATAGCGGGGGGCTGGAGACCCAGTACTTC. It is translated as CATSRDSGGLETQYF.

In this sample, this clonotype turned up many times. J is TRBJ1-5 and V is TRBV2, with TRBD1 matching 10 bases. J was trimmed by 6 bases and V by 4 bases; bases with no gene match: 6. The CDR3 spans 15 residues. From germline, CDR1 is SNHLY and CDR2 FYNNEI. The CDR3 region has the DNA TGTGCCAGCAGTGGACAGGGGGCCGGTAGTCAGCCCCAGCATTTT. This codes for CASSGQGAGSQPQHF.

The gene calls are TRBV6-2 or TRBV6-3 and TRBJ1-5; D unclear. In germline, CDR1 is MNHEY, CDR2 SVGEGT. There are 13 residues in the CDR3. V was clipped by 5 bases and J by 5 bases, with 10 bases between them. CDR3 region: CASSKGIYQPQHF. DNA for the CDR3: TGTGCCAGCAGTAAGGGTATTTATCAGCCCCAGCATTTT.

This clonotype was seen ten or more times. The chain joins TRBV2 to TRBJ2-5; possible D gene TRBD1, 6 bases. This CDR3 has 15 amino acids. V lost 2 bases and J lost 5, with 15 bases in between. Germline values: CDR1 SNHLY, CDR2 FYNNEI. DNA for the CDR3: TGTGCCAGCAGTGAAATGGGGGCCGGAGGCGAGACCCAGTACTTC. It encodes CASSEMGAGGETQYF.

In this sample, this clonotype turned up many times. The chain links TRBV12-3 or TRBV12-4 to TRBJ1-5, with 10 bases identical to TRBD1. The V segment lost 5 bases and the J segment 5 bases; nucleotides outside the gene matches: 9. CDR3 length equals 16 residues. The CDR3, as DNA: TGTGCCAGCAGTCCCGGGGGACAGGGGTTCGATCAGCCCCAGCATTTT. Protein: CASSPGGQGFDQPQHF.

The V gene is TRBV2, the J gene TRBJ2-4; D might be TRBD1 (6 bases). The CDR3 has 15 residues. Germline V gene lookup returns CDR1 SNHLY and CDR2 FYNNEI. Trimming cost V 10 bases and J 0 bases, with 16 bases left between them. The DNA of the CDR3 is TGTGCCACCCAGGGACACCCCGGAGCCAAAAACATTCAGTACTTC. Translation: CATQGHPGAKNIQYF.

CDR3 in amino acids: CASSQGGGFTYEQYF. The CDR3 nucleotides are TGTGCCAGCAGCCAAGGAGGGGGCTTTACCTACGAGCAGTACTTC. J is TRBJ2-7 and V is TRBV3-1; 7 nucleotides match TRBD1. The trim removed 1 base at V and 2 bases at J, leaving 5 bases unmatched. CDR3 size: 15 residues. Germline lookup yields CDR1 LGHDT and CDR2 YNNKEL (reference sequence).

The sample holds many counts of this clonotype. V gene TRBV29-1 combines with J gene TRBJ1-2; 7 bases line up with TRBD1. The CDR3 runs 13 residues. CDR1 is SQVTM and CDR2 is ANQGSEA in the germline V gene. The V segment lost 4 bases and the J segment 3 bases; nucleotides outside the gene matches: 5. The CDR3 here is CSVVGTGDYGYTF. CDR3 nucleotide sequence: TGCAGCGTTGTTGGAACAGGGGACTATGGCTACACCTTC.

CDR3: CASSQLRGNEQFF. In nucleotides, the CDR3 is TGTGCCAGCAGCCAATTAAGGGGCAATGAGCAGTTCTTC. This chain connects TRBV3-1 to TRBJ2-1; D possibly corresponds to TRBD1 (5 bases). Trimming stripped 2 bases from V and 6 bases from J, with 8 bases between. The CDR3 sequence is 13 residues long. Germline V CDR1 and CDR2: LGHDT, YNNKEL (reference sequence).

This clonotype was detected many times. CDR3: CASSRDVRGYYNEQFF. In nucleotides, the CDR3 is TGTGCCAGCAGCAGAGATGTCAGGGGCTACTACAATGAGCAGTTCTTC. The chain links TRBV7-9 to TRBJ2-1; TRBD1 might be the D (6 bases). This CDR3 region has 16 residues. V dropped 5 bases and J dropped 3 bases, with 17 bases sitting between them. Germline V gene sequence: CDR1 SEHNR, CDR2 FQNEAQ (reference sequence).

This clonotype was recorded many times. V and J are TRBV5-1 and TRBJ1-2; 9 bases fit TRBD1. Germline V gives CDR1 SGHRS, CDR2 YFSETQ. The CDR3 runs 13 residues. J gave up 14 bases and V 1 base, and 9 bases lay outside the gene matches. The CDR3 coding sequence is TGCGCCAGCAGCTTGCGGACAGGGGACATCCTGACCTTC. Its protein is CASSLRTGDILTF.

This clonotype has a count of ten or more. In DNA form, the CDR3 reads TGTGCCAGCAGCCTCTACGGTAATGAGCAGTTCTTC. Its translation is CASSLYGNEQFF. The chain recombines TRBV12-3 or TRBV12-4 with TRBJ2-1, with D hard to call. V was pared by 6 bases and J by 7 bases, with 10 bases between. CDR3 length: 12 residues.

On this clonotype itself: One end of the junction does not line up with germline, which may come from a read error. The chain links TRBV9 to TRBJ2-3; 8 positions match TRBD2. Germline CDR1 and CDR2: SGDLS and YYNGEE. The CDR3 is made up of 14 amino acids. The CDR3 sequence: CASGAGGFTDTRYF. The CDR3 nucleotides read TGTGCCAGCGGGGCGGGGGGATTTACAGATACGCGGTATTTT.

This chain's CDR3 is CASSAGGGYYEQYF. The DNA of the CDR3 is TGTGCCAGCAGTGCCGGCGGGGGGTATTACGAGCAGTACTTC. This chain joins TRBV2 and TRBJ2-7; 8 nucleotides align to TRBD2. Unmatched junction bases numbered 6, after V lost 4 bases and J lost 4 bases. The CDR3 has 14 residues. The germline V gene encodes CDR1 SNHLY and CDR2 FYNNEI.

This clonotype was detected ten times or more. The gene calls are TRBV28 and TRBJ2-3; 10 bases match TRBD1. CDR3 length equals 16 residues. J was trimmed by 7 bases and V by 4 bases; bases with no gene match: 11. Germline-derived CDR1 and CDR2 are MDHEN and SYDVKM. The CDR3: CASSWPPGQGYYTQYF. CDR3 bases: TGTGCCAGCAGTTGGCCTCCGGGACAGGGGTATTATACGCAGTATTTT. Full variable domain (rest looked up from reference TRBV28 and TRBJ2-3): DVKVTQSSRYLVKRTGEKVFLECVQDMDHENMFWYRQDPGLGLRLIYFSYDVKMKEKGDIPEGYSVSREKKERFSLILESASTNQTSMYLCASSWPPGQGYYTQYFGPGTRLTVL.

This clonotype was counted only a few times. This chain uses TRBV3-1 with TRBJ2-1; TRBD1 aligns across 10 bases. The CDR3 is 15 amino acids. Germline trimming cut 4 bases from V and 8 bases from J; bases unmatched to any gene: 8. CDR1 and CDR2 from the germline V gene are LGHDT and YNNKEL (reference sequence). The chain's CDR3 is CASSLGTGVVHEQFF. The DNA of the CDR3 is TGTGCCAGCAGCCTCGGGACAGGGGTGGTTCATGAGCAGTTCTTC.

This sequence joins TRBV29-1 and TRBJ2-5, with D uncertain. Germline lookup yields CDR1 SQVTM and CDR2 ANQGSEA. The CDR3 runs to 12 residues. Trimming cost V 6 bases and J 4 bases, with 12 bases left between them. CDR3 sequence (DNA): TGCAGCGTGCAAGAAATGGCAGAGACCCAGTACTTC. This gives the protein CSVQEMAETQYF.

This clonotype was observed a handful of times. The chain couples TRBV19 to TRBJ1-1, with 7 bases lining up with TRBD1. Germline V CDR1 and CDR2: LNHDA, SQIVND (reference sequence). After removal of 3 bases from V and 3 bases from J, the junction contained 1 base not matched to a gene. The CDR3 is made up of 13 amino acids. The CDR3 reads CASSITGDTEAFF. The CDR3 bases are TGTGCCAGTAGTATTACAGGGGACACTGAAGCTTTCTTT.

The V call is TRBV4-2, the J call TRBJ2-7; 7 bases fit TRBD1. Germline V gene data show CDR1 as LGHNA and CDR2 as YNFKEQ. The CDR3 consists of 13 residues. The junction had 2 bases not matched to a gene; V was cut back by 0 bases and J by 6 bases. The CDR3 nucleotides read TGTGCCAGCAGCCAAGATAGGGGGCGCGAGCAGTACTTC. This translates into CASSQDRGREQYF.

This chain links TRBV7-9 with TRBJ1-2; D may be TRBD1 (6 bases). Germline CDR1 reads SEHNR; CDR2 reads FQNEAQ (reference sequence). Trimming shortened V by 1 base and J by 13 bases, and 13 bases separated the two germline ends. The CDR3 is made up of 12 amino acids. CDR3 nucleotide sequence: TGTGCCAGCAGCTTAGACGGGACACGGATCACCTTC. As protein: CASSLDGTRITF.

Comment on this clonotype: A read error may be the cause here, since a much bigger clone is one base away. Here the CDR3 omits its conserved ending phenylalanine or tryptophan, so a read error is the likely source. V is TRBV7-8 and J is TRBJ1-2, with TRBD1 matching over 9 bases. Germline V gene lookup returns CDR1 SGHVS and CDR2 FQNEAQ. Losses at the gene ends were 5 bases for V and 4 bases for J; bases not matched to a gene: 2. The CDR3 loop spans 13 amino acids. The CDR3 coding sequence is TGTGCCAGCAGCGTGGACAGGGGCTATGGCTACACCCTC. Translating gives CASSVDRGYGYTL.

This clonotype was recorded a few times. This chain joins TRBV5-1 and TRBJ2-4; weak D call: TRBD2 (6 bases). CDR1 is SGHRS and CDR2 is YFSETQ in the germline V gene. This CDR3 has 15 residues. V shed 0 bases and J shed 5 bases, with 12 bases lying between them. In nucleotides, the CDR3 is TGCGCCAGCAGCTTGGTGGCAGGAGGGGAAAACATTCAGTACTTC. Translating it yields CASSLVAGGENIQYF.